The clone carrying this T cell receptor beta chain occurred a few times. As yet, its antigen is unknown. The data stem from a study of T-cell reconstitution after alpha-beta-depleted transplantation in children. The germline V and J ends were trimmed by 6 bases and 0 bases, with 12 bases remaining between them. Germline CDR1 and CDR2: DFQATT and SNEGSKA (reference sequence). The CDR3 spans 13 residues. Points from the study as a whole: For some patients, TCRbeta diversity was high at day 60 because of recipient T cells and thymic progenitors that survived. At around two months after transplant, the alpha-beta T cells were reportedly derived from several hundred expanded clones that came from non-depleted graft cells. Newly generated T cells supplied most T-cell counts and diversity one year post-transplant.

A library of TCRbeta sequences, prepared with unique molecular identifiers, was generated. MiXCR, run by TCRdb on the PCR reads, gives a single entry per CDR3 protein. The profile covers roughly 310,000 distinct CDR3 sequences, with around 25% appearing a single time and 11% taken by the ten largest. This chain joins TRBV20-1 and TRBJ2-7; D assignment may be TRBD1 or TRBD2 (6 bases each). The sample consisted of PBMCs, mostly from graft donor cells, taken 180 days after TCRalphabeta/CD19-depleted stem cell transplant. The TCR originated in a male patient between 10 and 17 years old who had a stem cell transplant for acute lymphoblastic leukemia, so the T cells may come from the graft donor. The CDR3 nucleotides are TGCAGTGCCCTAAGGGGGGCCTCCTACGAGCAGTACTTC. It encodes CSALRGASYEQYF.